The source of this TCR beta chain is a study of cytomegalovirus exposure and HLA in healthy donors (dated by TCRdb to 2016 to 2017). As for the study more broadly: An earlier analysis of approximately 550 of the donors reported 250 to 300 Gb of sequence data and roughly 100 million unique TCR beta sequences from 150 million to 200 million T cells. To predict cytomegalovirus infection status, the study combined high-throughput TCR immunosequencing, statistical association of individual TCRs with disease status, and machine learning. In addition to the first cohort of 666 subjects, a separate validation cohort of some 120 different subjects was used. Roughly five DR-DQ haplotypes were handled as single units for association and clustering, since linkage in the cohort was strong. Every repertoire in the discovery cohort had been generated on one and the same sequencing platform. Typing coverage differed by locus: A, B, C, DRB1 and DQB1 were typed in about 620-640 donors, DQA1 in 522, DPA1 in some 610, and DPB1 in approximately 450. An earlier analysis of around 540 of the donors applied high-throughput TCR beta sequencing to assess whether each TCR beta V gene segment acted as functional or pseudogenic. A later analysis re-examined previously published TCR beta repertoires from around 670 donors and added high-resolution HLA genotyping to investigate patterns of TCR occurrence. The later analysis used no new phenotypic data to find candidate immune exposures, relying instead on TCR beta sequences and their occurrence across donors. The study aimed to test whether cataloging public T cell receptors could reveal signatures of past pathogen exposure. Using immunosequencing, the study profiled T cell repertoires from some 670 subjects and related those repertoires to cytomegalovirus serostatus. Among the approximately 400 genotyped donors, around 81% belonged to the genetic ancestry cluster associated with self-reported Caucasian donors. A later genetic analysis used genome-wide SNP genotypes for about 55% of the 666 donors, treating that subset as a discovery cohort. Approximately 310 gigabases of sequencing data and 70 million to 95 million unique TCR sequences made up an early release that covered approximately 650 HLA-typed donors. Among about 390 genotyped donors of the cohort, an average of roughly 240,000 unique TCR beta nucleotide sequences were sequenced per donor, 15% to 20% of them non-productive. Class I and class II HLA loci were covered by the typing at four-digit resolution. Donor age, sex, ethnicity and CMV serostatus were compiled alongside the repertoire data.

The cohort consisted of 600 to 700 healthy bone marrow donors. Cohort members were all nominally healthy when sampled, although unrecorded immune exposures were likely present. The donor tested CMV seronegative and was one of the 352 seronegative cohort members. Every donor gave a peripheral blood sample, and the peripheral blood mononuclear cells from that sample were used for TCR beta sequencing. Genomic DNA extraction from the blood cell samples was performed with the Qiagen DNeasy Blood Extraction Kit. Library creation used the immunoSEQ multiplex PCR assay. For the multiplex PCR, a mixture combining 60 forward primers for TCR Vbeta segments and 13 reverse primers for TCR Jbeta segments was used. The CDR3 region of rearranged TCR beta genes was amplified from genomic DNA by a multiplex PCR assay. The amplified TCR beta libraries were sequenced on the Illumina HiSeq System as 87-base-pair reads. The published analysis was carried out like this. A later analysis counted approximately 76 million unique TCR beta chains across the 550 to 750 repertoires, and some 11 million of these chains were shared by at least two donors. To remove PCR and sequencing errors, raw reads were error-corrected and collapsed into unique sequences using a nearest-neighbor algorithm that merged closely related sequences. CDR3 sequences were aligned to IMGT reference sequences to assign V, D and J gene segments. For a sequence to be retained, a match of at least six nucleotides was required to both a V gene segment and a J gene segment. A rearrangement counted as productive if the CDR3 had no stop codons and remained in frame with V and J, and every other rearrangement counted as non-productive. Following IMGT convention, CDR3 was defined as the stretch from the second conserved V-encoded cysteine to the conserved J-encoded phenylalanine. The earlier analysis of about 560 of the donors excluded any sequence lacking an unambiguous match to a single V gene segment. In an earlier analysis of approximately 560 of the donors, a V segment was called functional when productive rearrangements were above 56.7%, and segregating when the standard deviation between donors exceeded 5%. A statistical classification framework was built to diagnose cytomegalovirus status from the catalog of TCR beta chain sequences. In a later analysis, TCR nucleotide sequences were compared against IMGT/GENE-DB human TR gene sequences so that V and J genes could be assigned. A later analysis assigned CDR3 sequences and most-parsimonious VDJ recombination scenarios with the TCRdist pipeline. In a later analysis, each TCR beta chain was defined by its CDR3 amino acid sequence together with its V-gene family, and reads without a unique V-gene family were excluded. In a later analysis, 450 to 600 highly shared, low-generation-probability nucleotide sequences were removed to address suspected cross-contamination and a sequencing artifact. In a later analysis, a clonal expansion index for each public chain was calculated from normalized within-repertoire ranks of inferred template counts. Generation probabilities in a later analysis came from a VDJ recombination model fitted to out-of-frame rearrangements, and those results were checked against IGoR. Hypergeometric tests were used in a later analysis to score TCR-TCR, TCR-HLA and TCR-CMV co-occurrence, with a repertoire-size bias correction applied to the TCR pairs. False discovery rates were estimated in a later analysis by permuting HLA or CMV assignments 20 times. In a later analysis, co-occurring TCRs were grouped using DBSCAN, with TCRdist sequence similarity added in when clustering inside HLA-allele-positive subsets. Repertoires with fewer than 30,000 or more than 120,000 public chains were left out of co-occurrence clustering, as were four to six repertoires with anomalous nucleotide sharing. TCRdb stores this immuneACCESS table with in-frame sequences only. Part of the clones is absent; in the studies checked, under half of the shortfall reflects unresolved V genes, and no reason is known for the rest. The V and J calls and the clone size are those of that table, but D and trimming were determined from the DNA. The sample table shows approximately 150,000 clones, and less than 9.5% are seen once. Of the sample, about 2% falls within the top ten clones.

General conclusions and limits of the study: Correlated functional status among segregating V segments might be attributable to linkage disequilibrium, but an unknown experimental factor could not be ruled out. Some IMGT-functional V segments, including TRBV6-2 and TRBV6-3, could not be told apart with the 87-base-pair reads, so those segments were excluded. A further reported finding was that TCR beta sequences accurately predicted the HLA-A and HLA-B alleles for most subjects in the first cohort. This cohort had only TCR beta chains sequenced, and the lack of alpha or paired-chain data limited which features could be detected. According to a later genetic analysis, donors in an Asian-associated ancestry cluster had fewer N-insertions in productive TCRs than the roughly 670-donor mean. The study listed 150 to 200 TCR beta chains as associated with cytomegalovirus. According to a later analysis, parvovirus B19, influenza, CMV and Epstein-Barr virus appeared linked to several top co-occurrence clusters. In a later analysis, most CMV-associated TCR beta chains were found to appear HLA-restricted, with HLA associations seemingly driven largely by CMV exposure. The classifier was reported to diagnose cytomegalovirus status with high specificity and sensitivity in both the original cohort and the validation cohort. Broadly in line with IMGT annotations, most TCR beta V segments showed up in productive rearrangements about 87% or about 30% of the time in an earlier analysis of several hundred of the donors. The authors suggested that the approach could potentially be generalized to other disease states and immunological phenotypes. A few of the identified cytomegalovirus-associated TCR beta chains were confirmed in vitro to be specific for cytomegalovirus antigens. Roughly uniform sequencing depth across donors was assumed in presence/absence analyses, although this assumption may not hold. When HLA alleles, especially DR and DQ, strongly co-occurred, TCR associations were difficult to assign to individual alleles. In a later analysis, TCR association rates were found to vary across HLA loci, with the most associated TCRs seen for DRB1 alleles and the fewest for HLA-C alleles. In a later analysis, 16,951 TCR beta sequences were associated with specific HLA alleles at a false discovery rate of 0.05. In a later genetic analysis, a missense DCLRE1C variant was associated with V-gene and J-gene trimming of TCR beta chains, and the association was replicated in an independent cohort. Most TCR sequences were seen in very few donors, while some public TCRs were found in many individuals. In a later analysis, HLA-associated TCR beta chains showed more clonal expansion and lower generation probabilities than non-associated chains that were equally common. Because counts were too low, about 18 rarely observed V segments, including chromosome 9 orphons, were excluded from the earlier analysis of some 590 of the donors. Because HLA typing was missing for some donors at each locus, association tests included only the typed subset. CMV serostatus was the only immune exposure information available for the cohort. The sequencing pipeline was judged likely to have produced a cluster of highly shared sequence variants as a technical artifact.

This clone was seen a handful of times. The antigen this receptor binds is unknown. No base quality values were provided; no much bigger clone lies one nucleotide off. From the germline V gene, CDR1 is MRHNA and CDR2 is SNTAGT. Spanning cysteine to phenylalanine, the CDR3 consists of 15 amino acids. Only CDR3 DNA remains: 45 bases, in frame from the first base. At the junction V is shortened by 3 bases and J by 4 bases, with 10 bases in between. The chain is made from TRBV6-4 and TRBJ1-6, and the D gene may be TRBD1, 5 bases matching. Sequencing input: PBMCs. The clonotype was recovered from a male donor in good health and CMV-seronegative. The bases read TGTGCCAGCAGTGAGGTGGCAGGGTATAATTCACCCCTCCACTTT. It translates as CASSEVAGYNSPLHF.